This TCR beta chain emerged from a study of neoadjuvant nivolumab and ipilimumab in lung cancer. The repertoire was sequenced with immunoSEQ multiplex PCR; TCRdb's copy has only in-frame clones and lacks some. This sample has approximately 10,000 clones, with around three quarters found just once. Germline lookup yields CDR1 MDHEN and CDR2 SYDVKM. The CDR3 totals 13 residues. V was trimmed by 5 bases and J by 4 bases, leaving 11 bases between them. This clone was detected once. The chain is built from TRBV28 and TRBJ1-2; D remains unclear. This TCR came from an adult with non-small cell lung cancer. This specimen was tumor tissue, taken after neoadjuvant nivolumab, alone or with ipilimumab, at or shortly before surgery. CDR3 amino acids: CASSLGTGYGYTF. CDR3 bases: TGTGCCAGCAGTCTGGGTACGGGCTATGGCTACACCTTC.